A selection of T cell receptor beta chains follows, all from one sample in a study of tumor-infiltrating lymphocytes in primary liver carcinoma. TCRdb ran MiXCR on the multiplex PCR reads and lists one entry per CDR3 protein. The table lists about 200,000 distinct CDR3 sequences, approximately 65% of them singletons. Sequencing was carried out using peripheral blood. The receptors were gathered from a woman aged 55-75 years with primary liver carcinoma and hepatitis B virus infection. CDR3s include the opening cysteine and the closing phenylalanine or tryptophan. The D gene is left open where the match is weak. Not every row has a clone size; where given, it reads once, few, many or a size class.

clone_size: few
v_call: TRBV2
j_call: TRBJ2-7
d_call: TRBD2
cdr3_nt: TGTGCCATGGGACTAGCGGAAGAGTCCTACGAGCAGTACTTC
cdr3_aa: CAMGLAEESYEQYF

clone_size: many
v_call: TRBV29-1
j_call: TRBJ1-1
d_call: -
cdr3_nt: TGCAGCGCTGATTCGGACACTGAAGCTTTCTTT
cdr3_aa: CSADSDTEAFF

clone_size: -
v_call: TRBV11-2
j_call: TRBJ2-6
d_call: -
cdr3_nt: TGTGCCAGCAACTTAGATGGACAGTTCTCTGGGGTCAACGTCCTGACTTTC
cdr3_aa: CASNLDGQFSGVNVLTF

clone_size: -
v_call: TRBV6-2/TRBV6-3
j_call: TRBJ1-2
d_call: -
cdr3_nt: TGTGCCAGCATTCAGCGAGGCAGTTATATGGGCTACACCTTC
cdr3_aa: CASIQRGSYMGYTF

clone_size: -
v_call: TRBV11-3
j_call: TRBJ2-2
d_call: -
cdr3_nt: TGTACCAGCAGCCTACGGACTCAGGACAACGGGGAGCTGTTTTTT
cdr3_aa: CTSSLRTQDNGELFF

clone_size: -
v_call: TRBV10-1
j_call: TRBJ2-1
d_call: TRBD2
cdr3_nt: TGCACCAGCAGTGCTACCGGGACTAGCGGAAATGAGCAGTTCTTC
cdr3_aa: CTSSATGTSGNEQFF

clone_size: once
v_call: TRBV5-1
j_call: TRBJ2-1
d_call: -
cdr3_nt: TGCGCCAGCAGCTTGGTGGAGGGAGGCAAAACCTACAATGAGCAGTTCTTC
cdr3_aa: CASSLVEGGKTYNEQFF

clone_size: -
v_call: TRBV20-1
j_call: TRBJ2-7
d_call: -
cdr3_nt: TGTAGTGCACCCCCGGGCGACAGCCACTCCTACGAGCAGTACTTC
cdr3_aa: CSAPPGDSHSYEQYF

clone_size: many
v_call: TRBV6-6
j_call: TRBJ2-5
d_call: -
cdr3_nt: TGTGCCAGCAGTGCAACGGTTCACCAGTACTTC
cdr3_aa: CASSATVHQYF

clone_size: many
v_call: TRBV12-3/TRBV12-4
j_call: TRBJ1-6
d_call: TRBD1
cdr3_nt: TGTGCCAGCAGGCCCGGGACAGGAAGGAGCTCCTATAATTCACCCCTCCACTTT
cdr3_aa: CASRPGTGRSSYNSPLHF

clone_size: -
v_call: TRBV11-2
j_call: TRBJ2-5
d_call: -
cdr3_nt: TGTGCCAGCAGCCCAGGAGGTGAGACCCGGTACTTC
cdr3_aa: CASSPGGETRYF

clone_size: -
v_call: TRBV5-1
j_call: TRBJ2-2
d_call: -
cdr3_nt: TGCGTCAGCAGCTTATCCGAAGAGGCGGGCACCGGGGAGCTGTTTTTT
cdr3_aa: CVSSLSEEAGTGELFF

clone_size: -
v_call: TRBV7-9
j_call: TRBJ1-2
d_call: -
cdr3_nt: TGTGCCAGTAGCCGAGGGTCGGCACGGCACACTGGCTACACCTTC
cdr3_aa: CASSRGSARHTGYTF

clone_size: -
v_call: TRBV11-2
j_call: TRBJ2-1
d_call: -
cdr3_nt: TGTGCCAGCGGCTTAGCTGGGGTCCCCTACAATGAGCAGTTCTTC
cdr3_aa: CASGLAGVPYNEQFF

clone_size: -
v_call: TRBV5-1
j_call: TRBJ1-5
d_call: -
cdr3_nt: TGCGCCAGCAGCTCCGGGGAGCACAATCAGCCCCAGCATTTT
cdr3_aa: CASSSGEHNQPQHF

clone_size: -
v_call: TRBV5-1
j_call: TRBJ2-1
d_call: -
cdr3_nt: TGCGCCAGCAGCTTTGACGGTGGTGAGCAGTTCTTC
cdr3_aa: CASSFDGGEQFF

clone_size: -
v_call: TRBV12-3/TRBV12-4
j_call: TRBJ2-1
d_call: -
cdr3_nt: TGTGCCACCAGTCCCCGGATTTACAATGAGCAGTTCTTC
cdr3_aa: CATSPRIYNEQFF

clone_size: many
v_call: TRBV7-9
j_call: TRBJ1-4
d_call: TRBD1
cdr3_nt: TGTGCCAGCAGCCCGGGACAGATTAATGAAAAACTGTTTTTT
cdr3_aa: CASSPGQINEKLFF

clone_size: -
v_call: TRBV24-1
j_call: TRBJ2-3
d_call: -
cdr3_nt: TGTGCCACTTCGGGACACCCCACAGATACGCAGTATTTT
cdr3_aa: CATSGHPTDTQYF

clone_size: -
v_call: TRBV11-2
j_call: TRBJ2-7
d_call: TRBD2
cdr3_nt: TGTGCCTGCAGCCAACATTCGGGGACTAGCAACTATGAGCAGTACTTC
cdr3_aa: CACSQHSGTSNYEQYF

clone_size: -
v_call: TRBV12-3/TRBV12-4
j_call: TRBJ2-7
d_call: -
cdr3_nt: TGTGCTAGCAGTTTAGTTCTAGGGGAGAAGCAGTACTTC
cdr3_aa: CASSLVLGEKQYF

clone_size: many
v_call: TRBV7-8
j_call: TRBJ1-1
d_call: -
cdr3_nt: TGTGCCAGCAGCTTCTCCCGGGGCGTCACTGAAGCTTTCTTT
cdr3_aa: CASSFSRGVTEAFF

clone_size: many
v_call: TRBV4-1
j_call: TRBJ1-2
d_call: TRBD1
cdr3_nt: TGCGCCAGCAGCCAGGATCAGGGGGCGCGTGGCTACACCTTC
cdr3_aa: CASSQDQGARGYTF

clone_size: few
v_call: TRBV6-1
j_call: TRBJ1-3
d_call: -
cdr3_nt: TGTGCCAGCAGTGGGGCCAGCTCTGGAAACACCATATATTTT
cdr3_aa: CASSGASSGNTIYF

clone_size: once
v_call: TRBV5-4
j_call: TRBJ1-2
d_call: -
cdr3_nt: TGTGCCAGCAGCTTGGTCAGGAGCCCTAAAGTTAACTATGGCTACACCTTC
cdr3_aa: CASSLVRSPKVNYGYTF

clone_size: -
v_call: TRBV5-5
j_call: TRBJ1-2
d_call: -
cdr3_nt: TGTGCCAGCAGCGGTCCCGGGAGGACGAACTATGGCTACACCTTC
cdr3_aa: CASSGPGRTNYGYTF

clone_size: medium-sized
v_call: TRBV11-2
j_call: TRBJ2-7
d_call: -
cdr3_nt: TGTGCCAGCAGCCCCCTCATAGGCGAGCAGTACTTC
cdr3_aa: CASSPLIGEQYF

clone_size: once
v_call: TRBV4-1
j_call: TRBJ2-2
d_call: -
cdr3_nt: TGCACCGGGGAAGGCGACACCGGGGAACTGTTTTTT
cdr3_aa: CTGEGDTGELFF

clone_size: many
v_call: TRBV29-1
j_call: TRBJ1-1
d_call: -
cdr3_nt: TGCAGCGCTGGAAAACCGGGGCCCGGACGAAGGGCTTTCTTT
cdr3_aa: CSAGKPGPGRRAFF